The 2 T cell receptor beta chains reported below all come from one sample, sequenced in a study of cytomegalovirus exposure and HLA in healthy donors (TCRdb year 2017). Library prep was done by the immunoSEQ multiplex PCR assay. A mixture of 60 forward primers for TCR Vbeta segments and 13 reverse primers for TCR Jbeta segments was used in the multiplex PCR. In TCRdb, the immuneACCESS table is reduced to in-frame sequences with V and J assigned. These tables do not hold every clone; where another copy was compared, an unresolved V gene accounts for under half, and the others remain unexplained. The sample records 150,000 or so clones, 60% to 80% of which are singletons. 13% to 15% of the sample is taken by the ten largest. Sequenced input: PBMCs. All receptors come from a middle-aged woman in good health and CMV-seronegative.

The chain couples TRBV7-9 to TRBJ2-1, with a tentative D call TRBD2 (6 bases). The CDR3 sequence is 17 residues long. The V gene lost 5 bases and the J gene lost 5 bases, with 22 bases spanning the gap. Germline V gives CDR1 SEHNR, CDR2 FQNEAQ (reference sequence). CDR3 sequence (DNA): TGTGCCAGCAGCCGCGCAGGAGGGGACGGTGTACACAATGAGCAGTTCTTC. Translating gives CASSRAGGDGVHNEQFF.

V gene TRBV27 combines with J gene TRBJ1-2, with D possibly TRBD1 on 5 matching bases. V shed 0 bases and J shed 0 bases, with 17 bases lying between them. The CDR3 spans 18 residues. Germline lookup yields CDR1 MNHEY and CDR2 SMNVEV (reference sequence). The CDR3 DNA reads TGTGCCAGCAGTTTATCCCGACAGCGAACTGCCGCTAACTATGGCTACACCTTC. This translates into CASSLSRQRTAANYGYTF.